The source of this T cell receptor beta chain is a study of cytomegalovirus exposure and HLA in healthy donors. The CDR3 has 14 residues. V lost 7 bases and J lost 0, with 13 bases in between. Germline CDR1 is SNHLY and CDR2 is FYNNEI. Whole-study findings and limits: Earlier analysis yielded a pattern in which most TCR beta V segments were productive about 90% or about 30% of the time. Rare TCR sequences dominated, though some public TCRs recurred in many donors. It was reportedly the case that the classifier diagnosed cytomegalovirus status with high specificity and sensitivity. As was reported, the HLA-A and HLA-B alleles of most subjects were accurately predicted from TCR beta sequences.

This clone was observed a single time. Its antigen is not identified. A multiplex PCR was run with 60 Vbeta primers and 13 Jbeta primers. Clones were sequenced by immunoSEQ multiplex PCR, and TCRdb holds only the in-frame ones, with some missing. The table records about 170,000 clones, around two thirds of them present only once. Sequencing was done on a sample of PBMCs. The chain combines TRBV2 with TRBJ2-7; D is possibly TRBD1 (6 bases). The TCR originated in a man in his forties in good health and CMV-seronegative. The CDR3 bases are TGTGCCAGCATCCCCGGGACATACTCCTACGAGCAGTACTTC. Translating gives CASIPGTYSYEQYF.